What follows are 12 T cell receptor beta chains derived from one specimen sequenced in a study of blood T cell repertoires in COVID-19. TCRdb keeps only in-frame clones here, not all; method: immunoSEQ multiplex PCR. Of 110,000 to 150,000 clones listed, roughly four fifths are singletons. Source material: PBMCs or T cells enriched from blood (not recorded which). Receptors originate from a woman aged 18-29 years who had been exposed to COVID-19.

The chain couples TRBV27 to TRBJ2-7; a weak D match, TRBD2 (6 bases). Germline CDR1 MNHEY, CDR2 SMNVEV (reference sequence). The CDR3 consists of 13 residues. V lost 4 bases to trimming and J lost 5 bases, with 12 bases between them. In nucleotides, the CDR3 is TGTGCCAGCAGTTATCGGGAGCTCCACGAGCAGTACTTC. Translation: CASSYRELHEQYF.

This rearrangement joins TRBV7-6 to TRBJ1-5; 7 nucleotides match TRBD1. Germline lookup yields CDR1 SGHVS and CDR2 FNYEAQ. After removal of 5 bases from V and 4 bases from J, the junction contained 8 bases not matched to a gene. The CDR3 loop spans 15 amino acids. Here the CDR3 reads CASSLSGGYNQPQHF. The CDR3 coding sequence is TGTGCCAGCAGCCTTTCAGGGGGATATAATCAGCCCCAGCATTTT.

This clone was observed at least ten times. CDR3 DNA sequence: TGCGCCAGCAGCTTGGAGCCCGGAGGGCAGTTCTTC. Translated: CASSLEPGGQFF. V usage is TRBV5-1 and J usage is TRBJ2-1; the D gene is possibly TRBD2 (5 bases). Trimming cost V 0 bases and J 12 bases, with 10 bases left between them. Germline V CDR1 and CDR2: SGHRS, YFSETQ. The CDR3 is 12 residues long.

The chain is built from TRBV9 and TRBJ2-5; TRBD2 aligns across 8 bases. Germline values: CDR1 SGDLS, CDR2 YYNGEE. With V trimmed by 4 bases and J by 4 bases, 9 bases remained unmatched. This CDR3 region has 15 residues. CDR3 DNA sequence: TGTGCCAGCAGCACAGAAGCGGGGGTGGGAGAGACCCAGTACTTC. Residues: CASSTEAGVGETQYF.

The chain carries TRBV27 and TRBJ1-1, with D maybe TRBD1 (5 bases). The germline V gene has CDR1 MNHEY and CDR2 SMNVEV (reference sequence). V dropped 0 bases and J dropped 0 bases, with 20 bases sitting between them. The CDR3 totals 19 residues. The DNA for the CDR3 is TGTGCCAGCAGTTTATCCTGGGGCAGGACAACGTCGGTGAACACTGAAGCTTTCTTT. This gives the protein CASSLSWGRTTSVNTEAFF.

The chain uses TRBV7-3 and TRBJ2-2; possible D gene TRBD2, 6 bases. This CDR3 region has 17 residues. V was pared by 8 bases and J by 1 base, with 20 bases between. CDR1 and CDR2 (germline): SGHTA, FQGTGA. The CDR3 here is CASGPGSTSKNTGELFF. The CDR3 DNA is TGTGCCAGCGGGCCCGGTAGTACTAGCAAGAACACCGGGGAGCTGTTTTTT.

This rearrangement joins TRBV2 to TRBJ2-1; TRBD1 matches at 7 bases. The V and J ends lost 8 bases and 2 bases, in that order; junction bases with no gene match: 6. CDR1 is SNHLY and CDR2 is FYNNEI in the germline V gene. There are 14 residues in the CDR3. The DNA of the CDR3 is TGTGCCAGCGGAGACAGGGCCACCTACAATGAGCAGTTCTTC. Protein: CASGDRATYNEQFF. The full variable domain, rest sourced from reference TRBV2 and TRBJ2-1, is EPEVTQTPSHQVTQMGQEVILRCVPISNHLYFYWYRQILGQKVEFLVSFYNNEISEKSEIFDDQFSVERPDGSNFTLKIRSTKLEDSAMYFCASGDRATYNEQFFGPGTRLTVL.

The gene calls are TRBV29-1 and TRBJ2-1, with 12 bases that match TRBD2. Germline V CDR1 and CDR2: SQVTM, ANQGSEA. This CDR3 spans 13 amino acids. Trimming took 4 bases from V and 6 from J; bases not matched to a gene: 1. CDR3: CSVGTSGINEQFF. For the CDR3, the DNA is TGCAGCGTTGGGACTAGCGGGATCAATGAGCAGTTCTTC.

The gene calls are TRBV7-8 and TRBJ1-6, with D hard to call. Germline loops: CDR1 SGHVS, CDR2 FQNEAQ. V lost 5 bases and J lost 0, with 17 bases in between. The CDR3 is 18 amino acids. The CDR3 protein is CASSPRGSGSSYNSPLHF. In DNA form, the CDR3 reads TGTGCCAGCAGCCCCCGCGGTTCCGGGAGCTCCTATAATTCACCCCTCCACTTT.

This chain connects TRBV5-5 to TRBJ1-1, with D possibly TRBD1 on 5 matching bases. The ends were cut back, 4 bases at V and 0 bases at J, with 10 bases in the middle. This CDR3 region has 14 residues. The germline CDR1 and CDR2 sequences are SGHKS and YYEKEE (reference sequence). CDR3: CASSGGTVNTEAFF. The CDR3 DNA reads as TGTGCCAGCAGCGGAGGGACGGTGAACACTGAAGCTTTCTTT.

The rearrangement links TRBV19 to TRBJ1-1; tentative D call: TRBD1 (5 bases). Trimming pared 7 bases from V and 7 bases from J, leaving 13 bases between. Germline CDR1 and CDR2: LNHDA and SQIVND (reference sequence). The CDR3 contains 12 residues. CDR3 sequence reads: CASKGQGGEAFF. As DNA, the CDR3 is TGTGCCAGTAAAGGGCAGGGCGGTGAAGCTTTCTTT.

The chain recombines TRBV3-1 (or the pseudogene TRBV3-2) with TRBJ2-7; TRBD2 matches 10 bases. Germline V gives CDR1 LGHDT, CDR2 YNNKEL (reference sequence). J lost 5 bases, V lost 1 base, and 8 bases had no gene match. This CDR3 contains 16 residues. The CDR3 nucleotides are TGTGCCAGCAGCCAAGCCGATCTAGCGGGAGTTAACGAGCAGTACTTC. This encodes CASSQADLAGVNEQYF.